Following are 28 T cell receptor beta chains from one sample sequenced in a study of CD8+ T cells in alopecia areata. In each case, RNA was isolated and then reverse transcribed into cDNA as the sequencing template. Here immunoSEQ multiplex PCR was the method, and the copy in TCRdb shows in-frame clones only, minus some. The sample carries about 110,000 clones, roughly three fifths recorded once. Treatment: oral pan-JAK inhibitor, 5-10 mg twice daily. Here the sequenced sample was CD4+ T cells sorted from blood, taken at week 24, from a patient treated with tofacitinib. The receptors stem from a human donor with alopecia areata.

V gene TRBV5-6 combines with J gene TRBJ2-7; D is uncertain. The germline gives CDR1 SGHDT, CDR2 YYEEEE. Deletions cut 4 bases from V and 6 bases from J, with 8 bases between. This CDR3 is 11 amino acids long. CDR3 residues: CASSAFTEQYF. The CDR3 nucleotides are TGTGCCAGCAGCGCGTTTACCGAGCAGTACTTC.

The chain employs TRBV29-1 and TRBJ2-3; D might be TRBD1 or TRBD2, each matching 6 bases. Germline-derived CDR1 and CDR2 are SQVTM and ANQGSEA. The CDR3 is 14 amino acids. The V end lost 5 bases, the J end lost 0 bases, and 12 bases lay between the germline ends. CDR3 loop: CSVTWGASTDTQYF. In DNA form, the CDR3 reads TGCAGCGTTACCTGGGGGGCTAGCACAGATACGCAGTATTTT.

This clone was detected a few times. This CDR3 reads CASSLTRYEQYF. Written as DNA, the CDR3 is TGTGCCAGCAGCTTGACTCGCTACGAGCAGTACTTC. The chain has TRBV11-2 and TRBJ2-7; no definite D call. V was trimmed by 3 bases and J by 3 bases, leaving 6 bases between them. CDR1 and CDR2 (germline): SGHAT, FQNNGV. The CDR3 is made up of 12 amino acids.

This clone has a single count. At one of its ends the junction is not consistent with the germline gene, which may arise from a read error. The genes are TRBV18 and TRBJ2-7; D might be TRBD1 or TRBD2, each matching 5 bases. The CDR3 is 12 residues long. CDR1 is KGHSH and CDR2 is LQKENI in the germline V gene. CDR3 protein: CASSPHGDEQYF. CDR3 DNA: TGTGCCAGCTCACCCCATGGGGACGAGCAATACTTC. Drawing the rest from reference TRBV18 and TRBJ2-7, the complete variable domain is NAGVMQNPRHLVRRRGQEARLRCSPMKGHSHVYWYRQLPEEGLKFMVYLQKENIIDESGMPKERFSAEFPKEGPSILRIQQVVRGDSAAYFCASSPHGDEQYFGPGTRLTVT.

A few counts support this clone. V gene TRBV11-2 combines with J gene TRBJ2-5; a weak D match, TRBD1 (7 bases). Germline V gene data show CDR1 as SGHAT and CDR2 as FQNNGV. Trimming cost V 5 bases and J 1 base, with 20 bases left between them. The CDR3 has 17 amino acids. The CDR3 sequence: CASSQRSRQGGQETQYF. CDR3 coding DNA: TGTGCCAGCAGCCAACGGTCGAGACAGGGAGGCCAAGAGACCCAGTACTTC.

The V call is TRBV9, the J call TRBJ2-7; 11 nucleotides agree with TRBD2. Germline-derived CDR1 and CDR2 are SGDLS and YYNGEE. CDR3 length: 17 amino acids. Trimming at V came to 3 bases and at J to 2 bases, leaving 10 bases not matched to a gene. The CDR3 spells CASSAGSGLAAPYEQYF. In DNA form, the CDR3 reads TGTGCCAGCAGCGCGGGGTCGGGACTAGCGGCCCCCTACGAGCAGTACTTC.

The chain links TRBV29-1 to TRBJ2-7; 8 bases map to TRBD1. V was pared by 1 base and J by 2 bases, with 4 bases of the junction left unmatched. CDR1 is SQVTM and CDR2 is ANQGSEA in the germline V gene. The CDR3 spans 14 residues. In DNA, the CDR3 is TGCAGCGTTGAAGGACAGGGGACAGCCTACGAGCAGTACTTC. Translating it yields CSVEGQGTAYEQYF.

A few counts support this clone. The rearrangement uses TRBV5-6 and TRBJ2-3, with D unresolved. The CDR3 runs 15 residues. V was trimmed by 0 bases and J by 0 bases, leaving 8 bases between them. Germline values: CDR1 SGHDT, CDR2 YYEEEE. The CDR3 sequence is CASSLGPASTDTQYF. The CDR3 coding sequence is TGTGCCAGCAGCTTGGGGCCAGCCAGCACAGATACGCAGTATTTT.

The J gene is TRBJ2-7, the V gene TRBV11-3, with D tentatively TRBD2 (6 bases). The CDR3 extends over 13 amino acids. Germline V CDR1 and CDR2: SGHNT, YENEEA. The germline V and J ends were trimmed by 0 bases and 8 bases, with 11 bases remaining between them. CDR3 DNA: TGTGCCAGCAGCTTAGAGCCGGGGAGGAAGCAGTACTTC. It encodes CASSLEPGRKQYF.

The CDR3 sequence is CASSPPDRRIYGYTF. In DNA, the CDR3 is TGTGCCAGCAGCCCGCCGGACAGGCGAATCTATGGCTACACCTTC. The chain uses TRBV7-2 and TRBJ1-2; 7 positions agree with TRBD1. Trimming at V came to 5 bases and at J to 4 bases, leaving 10 bases not matched to a gene. The CDR3 length is 15 residues. The germline V gene has CDR1 SGHTA and CDR2 FQGNSA.

This clone is classed as medium-sized. The rearrangement joins TRBV10-3 to TRBJ2-4; D not resolved. This CDR3 region has 15 residues. Germline values: CDR1 ENHRY, CDR2 SYGVKD. Trimming removed 10 bases at V and 4 bases at J, with 20 bases between. The CDR3 loop is CASGPGNPPKNIQYF. The CDR3 region has the DNA TGTGCCAGCGGACCAGGAAACCCCCCGAAAAACATTCAGTACTTC.

This clone was seen only a few times. V usage is TRBV5-1 and J usage is TRBJ1-5, with D tentatively TRBD1 (5 bases). There are 14 residues in the CDR3. The V gene lost 7 bases and the J gene lost 9 bases, with 20 bases spanning the gap. Germline CDR1 reads SGHRS; CDR2 reads YFSETQ. The CDR3 coding sequence is TGCGCCAGCGGAGAAGGGGCAGGTACATGGCCCCAGCATTTT. It specifies CASGEGAGTWPQHF.

Points on this clone: Other nucleotide sequences from this sample produce the same CDR3. The rearrangement links TRBV30 to TRBJ2-5; D possibly matches TRBD1 or TRBD2 (5 bases each). Germline CDR1 and CDR2: GTSNPN and SVGIG (reference sequence). This CDR3 has 11 amino acids. Trimming removed 4 bases from V and 4 bases from J, with 7 bases in between. The CDR3 loop reads CAWTGLETQYF. The CDR3 nucleotides are TGTGCCTGGACGGGGCTAGAGACCCAGTACTTC.

This clone has only a few counts. The rearrangement uses TRBV7-2 and TRBJ1-4; D perhaps matches TRBD1 (5 bases). The CDR3 totals 14 residues. Per the germline V gene, CDR1 is SGHTA and CDR2 is FQGNSA. Trimming cost V 3 bases and J 7 bases, with 12 bases left between them. CDR3 bases: TGTGCCAGCAGCTTCGACAGCTACAGTGAAAAACTGTTTTTT. Its translation: CASSFDSYSEKLFF.

The DNA of the CDR3 is TGCGCCAGCTGGACAGGCTCTGGGGCCAACGTCCTGACTTTC. Translated: CASWTGSGANVLTF. J is TRBJ2-6 and V is TRBV5-1; 7 bases line up with TRBD1. Germline V gene sequence: CDR1 SGHRS, CDR2 YFSETQ. The V and J ends lost 7 bases and 0 bases, in that order; junction bases with no gene match: 1. CDR3 length: 14 residues.

The chain uses TRBV5-6 and TRBJ1-2; D possibly corresponds to TRBD1 (5 bases). Trimming left V 2 bases short and J 6 bases short, with 14 bases between. The CDR3 is made up of 14 amino acids. Germline V lookup: CDR1 SGHDT, CDR2 YYEEEE. The CDR3 nucleotides are TGTGCCAGCAGCTTTAGTGCAGGGTACGATGGCTACACCTTC. Encoded protein: CASSFSAGYDGYTF.

This clone was observed a handful of times. The chain has TRBV5-6 and TRBJ2-2; D is ambiguous. The ends were cut back, 0 bases at V and 1 base at J, with 4 bases in the middle. This CDR3 region has 14 residues. Germline loops: CDR1 SGHDT, CDR2 YYEEEE. The CDR3 protein is CASSLGWNTGELFF. The CDR3 nucleotides are TGTGCCAGCAGCTTGGGCTGGAACACCGGGGAGCTGTTTTTT.

Concerning this clone itself: A junction end diverges from the germline sequence, so it may reflect a read error. This chain connects TRBV5-4 to TRBJ2-5; D is uncertain. The CDR3 has 11 residues. Germline-derived CDR1 and CDR2 are SGHNT and YYREEE (reference sequence). The CDR3: CATSSRETQYF. For the CDR3, the DNA is TGTGCCACCAGCTCGAGGGAGACCCAGTACTTC.

J is TRBJ2-1 and V is TRBV14, with D hard to call. The V and J ends lost 3 bases and 6 bases respectively, with 3 bases between them. Germline V lookup: CDR1 SGHDN, CDR2 FVKESK. This CDR3 spans 11 amino acids. The CDR3 is CASSQSNEQFF. For the CDR3, the DNA is TGTGCCAGCAGCCAGAGCAATGAGCAGTTCTTC.

The chain uses TRBV14 and TRBJ1-6; 7 bases agree with TRBD1. This CDR3 contains 15 residues. Unmatched junction bases numbered 9, after V lost 3 bases and J lost 10 bases. The germline CDR1 and CDR2 sequences are SGHDN and FVKESK. CDR3 region: CASSQSRQGRSPLHF. In nucleotides, the CDR3 is TGTGCCAGCAGCCAGTCCCGACAGGGTCGGTCACCCCTCCACTTT. The full variable domain, completed using reference TRBV14 and TRBJ1-6, is EAGVTQFPSHSVIEKGQTVTLRCDPISGHDNLYWYRRVMGKEIKFLLHFVKESKQDESGMPNNRFLAERTGGTYSTLKVQPAELEDSGVYFCASSQSRQGRSPLHFGNGTRLTVT.

The chain has TRBV27 and TRBJ1-5; TRBD1 aligns across 7 bases. The CDR3 runs to 12 residues. Per germline, CDR1 MNHEY and CDR2 SMNVEV (reference sequence). V dropped 7 bases and J dropped 8; count of bases not matched to a gene: 5. The CDR3 sequence: CASKNRGKPQHF. Written as DNA, the CDR3 is TGTGCCAGCAAGAACAGGGGCAAGCCCCAGCATTTT.

The chain combines TRBV5-6 with TRBJ2-1; 8 nucleotides match TRBD2. The CDR3 runs 15 residues. After removal of 3 bases from V and 4 bases from J, the junction contained 6 bases not matched to a gene. The V gene's germline CDR1 is SGHDT and CDR2 YYEEEE. CDR3 DNA sequence: TGTGCCAGCAGCTCTCGCCGGGGGGGTTACAATGAGCAGTTCTTC. Its protein product is CASSSRRGGYNEQFF.

This clone was observed a handful of times. The chain couples TRBV4-1 to TRBJ1-6, with D tentatively TRBD1 (5 bases). Germline CDR1 reads MGHRA; CDR2 reads YSYEKL. V dropped 1 base and J dropped 10 bases, with 11 bases sitting between them. The CDR3 has 14 amino acids. The CDR3 bases are TGCGCCAGCAGCCAAGGGACATTTAACTCACCCCTCCACTTT. Translated: CASSQGTFNSPLHF.

The rearrangement uses TRBV13 and TRBJ1-2, with D uncertain. Looked up from germline, CDR1 is PRHDT and CDR2 is FYEKMQ (reference sequence). Between the trimmed V and J ends, which lost 2 bases and 4 bases, there was a span of 8 bases. The CDR3 covers 13 residues. This CDR3 reads CASSLPDGYGYTF. The CDR3 DNA follows: TGTGCCAGCAGCTTACCCGACGGCTATGGCTACACCTTC.

The rearrangement joins TRBV7-8 to TRBJ1-5; possibly TRBD1 for D (5 bases). This CDR3 contains 16 residues. Trimming cost V 5 bases and J 5 bases, with 19 bases left between them. Germline lookup yields CDR1 SGHVS and CDR2 FQNEAQ. The CDR3 sequence is CASSDRDRLSHQPQHF. The CDR3 DNA follows: TGTGCCAGCAGCGATCGGGACCGCCTATCGCATCAGCCCCAGCATTTT.

The chain joins TRBV11-2 to TRBJ1-5, with D perhaps matching TRBD1 (5 bases). Germline assignment: CDR1 SGHAT and CDR2 FQNNGV. Trimming cost V 1 base and J 10 bases, with 11 bases left between them. The CDR3 length is 13 residues. CDR3 sequence (DNA): TGTGCCAGCAGCTTAGGGCAGGGTGAACCCCAGCATTTT. It yields the protein CASSLGQGEPQHF.

The gene calls are TRBV29-1 and TRBJ2-3; D uncertain. V dropped 7 bases and J dropped 4 bases, with 6 bases sitting between them. This CDR3 has 10 residues. CDR1 and CDR2 from the germline V gene are SQVTM and ANQGSEA. The CDR3 sequence: CSGRSDTQYF. The CDR3 coding sequence is TGCAGCGGCCGGTCAGATACGCAGTATTTT.

The chain recombines TRBV30 with TRBJ1-3, with no clear D. Germline V gene sequence: CDR1 GTSNPN, CDR2 SVGIG (reference sequence). This CDR3 has 16 residues. Trimming stripped 1 base from V and 4 bases from J, with 17 bases between. CDR3 sequence: CAWSDPGKAWGNTIYF. The CDR3 DNA sequence: TGTGCCTGGAGTGATCCCGGGAAGGCTTGGGGAAACACCATATATTTT.